Following are 13 T cell receptor beta chains from one sample sequenced in a study of CD8 T cells in Susac syndrome. RNA in amounts of roughly 0.5 to 1 ug was reverse transcribed with random hexamers. TCRdb re-called the immunoSEQ multiplex PCR reads through MiXCR, storing one row per CDR3 protein. Of about 300,000 distinct CDR3 sequences in the sample, approximately 90% are singletons; the top ten hold 0.18%. Source material: CD8+ T cells from PBMCs. These receptors all come from a human donor with multiple sclerosis.

The J gene is TRBJ2-7, the V gene TRBV7-9; D assignment may be TRBD1 or TRBD2 (6 bases each). Deletions cut 3 bases from V and 1 base from J, with 10 bases between. CDR3 length: 14 residues. Per germline, CDR1 SEHNR and CDR2 FQNEAQ (reference sequence). The CDR3 DNA follows: TGTGCCAGCAGCTTGGAGGGGGTGTCCTACGAGCAGTACTTC. Translating gives CASSLEGVSYEQYF.

This chain joins TRBV7-8 and TRBJ2-5, with 8 bases identical to TRBD1. J was trimmed by 6 bases and V by 5 bases; bases with no gene match: 5. This CDR3 has 13 amino acids. Germline CDR1 SGHVS, CDR2 FQNEAQ. The chain's CDR3 is CASSVTGGKTQYF. The CDR3 DNA follows: TGTGCCAGCAGCGTCACAGGGGGAAAGACCCAGTACTTC.

The rearrangement uses TRBV27 and TRBJ1-6, with TRBD1 matching over 8 bases. V was pared by 3 bases and J by 13 bases, with 5 bases of the junction left unmatched. CDR3 length: 13 residues. The germline V gene encodes CDR1 MNHEY and CDR2 SMNVEV (reference sequence). This chain's CDR3 is CASSFPGGFPLHF. The CDR3 nucleotides read TGTGCCAGCAGTTTTCCAGGGGGCTTTCCCCTCCACTTT.

This chain connects TRBV2 to TRBJ2-5; 10 bases are shared with TRBD1. CDR1 SNHLY and CDR2 FYNNEI come from the germline V gene. V gave up 9 bases and J gave up 4 bases; unmatched junction bases: 8. The CDR3 has 14 amino acids. CDR3 region: CASRQGAGGETQYF. The CDR3 DNA is TGTGCCAGTCGACAGGGGGCTGGCGGAGAGACCCAGTACTTC. Full variable domain (outside the CDR3, taken from reference TRBV2 and TRBJ2-5): EPEVTQTPSHQVTQMGQEVILRCVPISNHLYFYWYRQILGQKVEFLVSFYNNEISEKSEIFDDQFSVERPDGSNFTLKIRSTKLEDSAMYFCASRQGAGGETQYFGPGTRLLVL.

This clonotype was recorded a few times. In DNA form, the CDR3 reads TGCGCCAGCAGCCCCGAGCTAGGGACAACCCGTAGGGGTTTCTTT. Translated, it gives CASSPELGTTRRGFF. The chain couples TRBV4-1 to TRBJ1-1; D might be TRBD1 (6 bases). This CDR3 region has 15 residues. V was clipped by 4 bases and J by 13 bases, with 25 bases between them. The germline gives CDR1 MGHRA, CDR2 YSYEKL.

This chain connects TRBV7-9 to TRBJ2-1; D gene ambiguous. Germline CDR1 reads SEHNR; CDR2 reads FQNEAQ (reference sequence). V gave up 2 bases and J gave up 0 bases, with 8 bases separating them. CDR3 length: 15 residues. The CDR3 DNA is TGTGCCAGCAGCTTATTAGGGAACTCCTACAATGAGCAGTTCTTC. As protein: CASSLLGNSYNEQFF.

The chain carries TRBV19 and TRBJ2-1; TRBD2 aligns across 11 bases. Germline CDR1 reads LNHDA; CDR2 reads SQIVND (reference sequence). The CDR3 length is 17 residues. The V segment lost 4 bases and the J segment 6 bases; nucleotides outside the gene matches: 11. The CDR3 protein is CASSTLAGGPSTNEQFF. The CDR3 DNA reads TGTGCCAGTAGTACGTTAGCGGGAGGGCCTTCAACCAATGAGCAGTTCTTC.

The chain joins TRBV2 to TRBJ2-2, with D hard to call. This CDR3 has 18 residues. Germline-derived CDR1 and CDR2 are SNHLY and FYNNEI. Trimming took off 6 bases at V and 0 bases at J, with 20 bases between the two ends. This CDR3 is CASSETGAILANTGELFF. CDR3 nucleotide sequence: TGTGCCAGCAGCGAAACCGGCGCCATACTCGCGAACACCGGGGAGCTGTTTTTT. The whole variable domain, filled in from reference TRBV2 and TRBJ2-2, reads EPEVTQTPSHQVTQMGQEVILRCVPISNHLYFYWYRQILGQKVEFLVSFYNNEISEKSEIFDDQFSVERPDGSNFTLKIRSTKLEDSAMYFCASSETGAILANTGELFFGEGSRLTVL.

The chain combines TRBV29-1 with TRBJ1-2, with unresolved D. Between the trimmed V and J ends, which lost 3 bases and 6 bases, there was a span of 20 bases. The CDR3 is 15 residues long. Germline V gives CDR1 SQVTM, CDR2 ANQGSEA. The CDR3 nucleotides are TGCAGCGTTGAGGCGGAGCGCTTTCCGCGGGATGGCTACACCTTC. As protein: CSVEAERFPRDGYTF.

The rearrangement links TRBV5-6 to TRBJ2-3, with D perhaps being TRBD1 or TRBD2 (6 bases each). This CDR3 is 14 amino acids long. Germline CDR1 SGHDT, CDR2 YYEEEE. Trimming removed 0 bases from V and 4 bases from J, with 9 bases in between. DNA of the CDR3: TGTGCCAGCAGCTTGGCGGGGGCCCCAGATACGCAGTATTTT. Amino acids: CASSLAGAPDTQYF.

The chain uses TRBV5-5 and TRBJ2-5; D might be TRBD1 (5 bases). The germline V and J ends were trimmed by 5 bases and 3 bases, with 14 bases remaining between them. Looked up from germline, CDR1 is SGHKS and CDR2 is YYEKEE (reference sequence). This CDR3 comprises 14 residues. This CDR3 reads CASRGRVGEETQYF. The CDR3 DNA reads TGTGCCAGCAGGGGCAGGGTGGGCGAAGAGACCCAGTACTTC.

In this sample, this clonotype turned up once. The V and J genes are TRBV24-1 and TRBJ2-2; D ambiguous. The V end lost 0 bases, the J end lost 6 bases, and 13 bases lay between the germline ends. The CDR3 consists of 16 residues. The germline gives CDR1 KGHDR, CDR2 SFDVKD. The CDR3 bases are TGTGCCACCAGTGATTTGCAATCCTTCGGGCCCGGGGAGCTGTTTTTT. Translating gives CATSDLQSFGPGELFF.

The chain combines TRBV5-4 with TRBJ2-5; 7 bases map to TRBD2. The CDR3 consists of 14 residues. Germline V CDR1 and CDR2: SGHNT, YYREEE (reference sequence). The ends lost 4 bases at V and 1 base at J; junction bases unmatched: 4. CDR3 DNA: TGTGCCAGCAGCCCCGGGGGGACCCAAGAGACCCAGTACTTC. Translating it yields CASSPGGTQETQYF. Full variable domain (rest looked up from reference TRBV5-4 and TRBJ2-5): ETGVTQSPTHLIKTRGQQVTLRCSSQSGHNTVSWYQQALGQGPQFIFQYYREEENGRGNFPPRFSGLQFPNYSSELNVNALELDDSALYLCASSPGGTQETQYFGPGTRLLVL.